These T cell receptor beta chains were read from a single sample in a study of cytomegalovirus exposure and HLA in healthy donors. TCRdb's table, derived via immunoSEQ multiplex PCR, lists solely in-frame clones and lacks some. The top ten hold about 1.7% of the sample, which has approximately 150,000 clones, about 66% seen once. Sequences were obtained from PBMCs. These receptors were taken from a male donor in good health and CMV-seronegative. Both conserved end residues are part of each CDR3. D genes are given only for firm matches. A row's size may be missing; if present it is once, few, many or a size class.

clone_size,v_call,j_call,cdr3_length,d_call,cdr3_aa,cdr3_nt
.,TRBV28,TRBJ2-1,14,TRBD2,CATGLAASYNEQFF,TGTGCCACCGGACTAGCGGCTTCCTACAATGAGCAGTTCTTC
.,TRBV6-6,TRBJ1-6,15,.,CASSYGQGINSPLHF,TGTGCCAGCAGTTACGGGCAGGGGATCAATTCACCCCTCCACTTT
.,TRBV11-3,TRBJ2-3,15,TRBD2,CASSLTSGVTDTQYF,TGTGCCAGCAGCTTAACTAGCGGGGTAACAGATACGCAGTATTTT
few,TRBV28,TRBJ1-1,15,.,CASSTAGRRGTEAFF,TGTGCCAGCAGTACAGCAGGGAGGCGAGGCACTGAAGCTTTCTTT
.,TRBV7-8,TRBJ2-3,18,TRBD1,CASSLSFGWDRTTDTQYF,TGTGCCAGCAGCTTATCGTTTGGGTGGGACAGAACCACAGATACGCAGTATTTT
.,TRBV5-4,TRBJ2-5,14,TRBD1,CASSLQGVGETQYF,TGTGCCAGCAGCTTACAGGGGGTAGGAGAGACCCAGTACTTC
.,TRBV19,TRBJ2-7,14,.,CASSSSVLSYEQYF,TGTGCCAGTAGTAGTTCCGTCCTCTCCTACGAGCAGTACTTC
once,TRBV5-1,TRBJ2-1,13,.,CASSLGYGHEQFF,TGCGCCAGCAGCTTGGGGTATGGCCATGAGCAGTTCTTC
.,TRBV9,TRBJ2-7,18,TRBD1,CASSVGAGWTGPSYEQYF,TGTGCCAGCAGCGTAGGGGCTGGGTGGACAGGGCCGTCCTACGAGCAGTACTTC
.,TRBV2,TRBJ2-3,13,.,CASTSGSRTPQYF,TGTGCCAGCACCTCCGGGAGCCGGACTCCGCAGTATTTT
.,TRBV19,TRBJ2-7,15,TRBD2,CTSSMSSGGDYEQYF,TGTACCAGTAGTATGTCTAGCGGGGGCGACTACGAGCAGTACTTC
.,TRBV4-1,TRBJ2-2,17,TRBD1,CASSQDISDRDTGELFF,TGCGCCAGCAGCCAAGATATTTCGGACAGGGACACCGGGGAGCTGTTTTTT
few,TRBV6-5,TRBJ2-3,16,.,CASSYSDSPGTDTQYF,TGTGCCAGCAGTTACTCGGACAGCCCGGGCACAGATACGCAGTATTTT
.,TRBV19,TRBJ1-1,16,.,CASSRGPTGVNTEAFF,TGTGCCAGTAGTAGGGGGCCCACCGGGGTGAACACTGAAGCTTTCTTT
few,TRBV5-6,TRBJ2-5,14,.,CASKEDRVKETQYF,TGTGCCAGCAAGGAGGATCGGGTTAAGGAGACCCAGTACTTC
once,TRBV18,TRBJ1-2,16,TRBD1,CASSPNSTGGGYGYTF,TGTGCCAGCTCACCAAATTCCACAGGGGGCGGCTATGGCTACACCTTC
once,TRBV7-9,TRBJ2-1,15,.,CASSSGVRSYNEQFF,TGTGCCAGCAGCTCAGGGGTCAGGTCCTACAATGAGCAGTTCTTC
.,TRBV20-1,TRBJ1-2,11,.,CSARYLEGYPF,TGCAGTGCTAGATATTTGGAGGGCTACCCCTTC
few,TRBV6-5,TRBJ1-6,15,.,CASSPSRVNNSPLHF,TGTGCCAGCAGTCCCTCCAGGGTCAATAATTCACCCCTCCACTTT